What follows are 5 T cell receptor beta chains derived from one specimen sequenced in a study of a mutant IDH1 vaccine in newly diagnosed glioma. As to time point: week 11, during vaccination. Each dose of the vaccine consisted of 300 ug of mutant IDH1 20-mer peptide, with topical imiquimod. Their target antigens are unknown. The table came from immunoSEQ multiplex PCR; TCRdb's copy has only in-frame clones and leaves some out. The sample has 30,000 to 35,000 clones, nearly 90% seen once. This specimen consisted of PBMCs, obtained from a glioma patient whose treatment included an IDH1 peptide vaccine. Receptor source: a man aged 18 to 30 with glioma.

The chain is built from TRBV30 and TRBJ2-1; no definite D call. The length of the CDR3 is 15 residues. V was pared by 7 bases and J by 7 bases, with 23 bases between. Germline CDR1 and CDR2: GTSNPN and SVGIG (reference sequence). The CDR3: CASYTGMGIVNEQFF. The CDR3, as DNA: TGTGCCTCCTATACTGGGATGGGGATTGTGAATGAGCAGTTCTTC.

This chain connects TRBV2 to TRBJ1-2, with no clear D. V gave up 3 bases and J gave up 5 bases, with 10 bases separating them. The CDR3 spans 13 residues. Germline-derived CDR1 and CDR2 are SNHLY and FYNNEI. In DNA, the CDR3 is TGTGCCAGCAGTGATTCGGCTATTTATGGCTACACCTTC. It specifies CASSDSAIYGYTF.

The rearrangement uses TRBV5-8 and TRBJ2-7, with a possible D match to TRBD2 (6 bases). Germline-derived CDR1 and CDR2 are SGHTS and YDEGEE. This CDR3 spans 14 amino acids. The ends were cut back, 4 bases at V and 2 bases at J, with 13 bases in the middle. CDR3 coding DNA: TGTGCCAGCAGCCTGGAGGGTATCGCCTACGAGCAGTACTTC. Translating it yields CASSLEGIAYEQYF. Based on the CDR3 plus reference TRBV5-8 and TRBJ2-7, the full variable domain is EAGVTQSPTHLIKTRGQQATLRCSPISGHTSVYWYQQALGLGLQFLLWYDEGEERNRGNFPPRFSGRQFPNYSSELNVNALELEDSALYLCASSLEGIAYEQYFGPGTRLTVT.

The chain combines TRBV28 with TRBJ1-3, with 9 bases aligning to TRBD1. Germline V gene data show CDR1 as MDHEN and CDR2 as SYDVKM. Trimming removed 9 bases from V and 1 base from J; junction bases left unmatched: 7. CDR3 size: 15 residues. The CDR3, as DNA: TGTGCCAGTCAAACAGGGGGCAATTCTGGAAACACCATATATTTT. This gives the protein CASQTGGNSGNTIYF.

V is TRBV6-1 and J is TRBJ1-6; maybe TRBD1 (5 bases). This CDR3 contains 15 residues. V lost 6 bases to trimming and J lost 6 bases, with 15 bases between them. Germline V gives CDR1 MNHNS, CDR2 SASEGT. The CDR3 DNA reads TGTGCCAGCAGCGACGGGGGGAGTGGTAATTCACCCCTCCACTTT. Protein: CASSDGGSGNSPLHF.